These 20 T cell receptor beta chains came from one sample sequenced in a study of T cells in Graves' hyperthyroidism and ophthalmopathy. RNA transcripts served as the template for amplifying TCR beta CDR3 regions. First-round RT-PCR targeting the TCR CDR3 was performed with the HTBI primer set. TCRdb itself ran the multiplex PCR reads through MiXCR, one entry per CDR3 protein. The table shows hundreds of thousands of distinct CDR3 sequences, with approximately 44% occurring only once. Sequencing was carried out using peripheral blood or thyroid tissue (not recorded which). The receptors were gathered from a woman aged 18 to 35 with Graves' hyperthyroidism.

The J gene is TRBJ1-2, the V gene TRBV12-3 or TRBV12-4; D is uncertain. V was cut by 6 bases and J by 6 bases, with 17 bases left in between. The CDR3 covers 14 residues. CDR3 region: CASSPVWGINGYTF. The CDR3 DNA is TGTGCCAGCAGCCCCGTTTGGGGAATTAATGGCTACACCTTC.

The chain is built from TRBV2 and TRBJ2-7; 7 nucleotides agree with TRBD1. Per the germline V gene, CDR1 is SNHLY and CDR2 is FYNNEI. Germline trimming cut 7 bases from V and 4 bases from J; bases unmatched to any gene: 10. The CDR3 has 14 amino acids. CDR3 DNA sequence: TGTGCCAGCAAGGGACAGCACAGTAGTTACGAGCAGTACTTC. Residues: CASKGQHSSYEQYF.

This clonotype occurred a few times. The rearrangement uses TRBV19 and TRBJ1-1; no firm D call. The CDR3 runs 18 residues. CDR1 LNHDA and CDR2 SQIVND come from the germline V gene (reference sequence). Trimming took off 4 bases at V and 1 base at J, with 22 bases between the two ends. This chain's CDR3 is CASSTLWLARRENTEAFF. Written as DNA, the CDR3 is TGTGCCAGTAGTACCCTCTGGCTGGCCCGTAGGGAGAACACTGAAGCTTTCTTT.

Only one count was recorded for this clonotype. A much larger clonotype is one base distant, so this may be a read error. The chain links TRBV15 to TRBJ2-2; D is perhaps TRBD2 (6 bases). V shed 0 bases and J shed 5 bases, with 16 bases lying between them. This CDR3 region has 17 residues. Germline V lookup: CDR1 LNHNV, CDR2 YYDKDF (reference sequence). Here the CDR3 reads CATSREGASDPTGELFF. Here the CDR3 DNA reads TGTGCCACCAGCAGAGAAGGGGCTAGCGACCCAACCGGGGAGCTGTTTTTT.

V is TRBV29-1 and J is TRBJ2-2; D gene unclear. V lost 0 bases, J lost 6 bases, and 8 bases lay in between. This CDR3 is 13 amino acids long. Germline values: CDR1 SQVTM, CDR2 ANQGSEA. CDR3 coding DNA: TGCAGCGTTGAAGATCCGTCGGCCGGGGAGCTGTTTTTT. Translation: CSVEDPSAGELFF.

This clonotype turned up a few times. The chain is built from TRBV6-1 and TRBJ1-5; 7 bases match TRBD1. V was pared by 5 bases and J by 6 bases, with 16 bases of the junction left unmatched. The CDR3 is 17 amino acids. Per the germline V gene, CDR1 is MNHNS and CDR2 is SASEGT. CDR3 residues: CASSPPRPGQQRQPQHF. DNA for the CDR3: TGTGCCAGCAGTCCACCTCGACCGGGACAGCAGCGTCAGCCCCAGCATTTT.

This clonotype has a handful of counts. The chain combines TRBV29-1 with TRBJ1-1; TRBD1 matches 7 bases. The V and J ends lost 6 bases and 2 bases, in that order; junction bases with no gene match: 9. Germline CDR1 is SQVTM and CDR2 is ANQGSEA. This CDR3 has 14 amino acids. CDR3 region: CSVTQGGPNTEAFF. CDR3 sequence (DNA): TGCAGCGTCACTCAGGGGGGACCAAACACTGAAGCTTTCTTT.

This clonotype occurred many times. The CDR3 reads CASSPGTSSNQPQHF. DNA for the CDR3: TGTGCCAGCAGCCCCGGGACAAGTAGCAATCAGCCCCAGCATTTT. The V gene is TRBV2, the J gene TRBJ1-5; TRBD1 might be the D (6 bases). Looked up from germline, CDR1 is SNHLY and CDR2 is FYNNEI. V dropped 6 bases and J dropped 0 bases, with 12 bases sitting between them. CDR3 length equals 15 residues.

For the CDR3, the DNA is TGTGCCATCAGTGAACCCGGGAGTTACGAGCAGTACTTC. Its protein product is CAISEPGSYEQYF. The chain has TRBV10-3 and TRBJ2-7; possible D gene TRBD2, 6 bases. Per germline, CDR1 ENHRY and CDR2 SYGVKD. Trimming stripped 3 bases from V and 4 bases from J, with 10 bases between. The CDR3 is 13 residues long.

Details on this clonotype: Being one base from a much bigger clone, this may be a read error. The chain recombines TRBV7-8 with TRBJ1-5, with D perhaps TRBD1 (5 bases). Germline values: CDR1 SGHVS, CDR2 FQNEAQ. The CDR3 runs to 13 residues. The CDR3 sequence is CAGSPGRNQPQHF. DNA for the CDR3: TGTGCCGGCAGCCCAGGGAGGAATCAGCCCCAGCATTTT.

This rearrangement joins TRBV29-1 to TRBJ2-7; 7 nucleotides match TRBD2. Germline V gene sequence: CDR1 SQVTM, CDR2 ANQGSEA. V was clipped by 3 bases and J by 5 bases; unmatched bases: 7. There are 13 residues in the CDR3. For the CDR3, the DNA is TGCAGCGTTGAGGCGGGAGACCGCCACGAGCAGTACTTC. Translated: CSVEAGDRHEQYF.

This clonotype was picked up a small number of times. The CDR3: CASSFSSPASYEQYF. The CDR3 nucleotides read TGTGCCAGCAGCTTCTCCTCGCCGGCGTCTTACGAGCAGTACTTC. The chain recombines TRBV7-9 with TRBJ2-7; D uncertain. Trimming cost V 3 bases and J 4 bases, with 16 bases left between them. The CDR3 is made up of 15 amino acids. Per the germline V gene, CDR1 is SEHNR and CDR2 is FQNEAQ (reference sequence).

This clonotype was picked up a small number of times. This chain links TRBV2 with TRBJ2-5, with D perhaps TRBD2 (6 bases). The germline V and J ends were trimmed by 6 bases and 4 bases, with 18 bases remaining between them. The germline CDR1 and CDR2 sequences are SNHLY and FYNNEI. CDR3 length equals 15 residues. The chain's CDR3 is CASSPGTSSRETQYF. The CDR3 DNA is TGTGCCAGCAGCCCAGGGACTTCTTCCCGAGAGACCCAGTACTTC.

The chain combines TRBV7-2 with TRBJ2-7, with TRBD1 matching 7 bases. V shed 5 bases, J shed 1 base, and the junction held 8 bases outside the gene matches. The CDR3 contains 15 residues. CDR1 and CDR2 (germline): SGHTA, FQGNSA. The CDR3 here is CASSQVPGQSYEQYF. For the CDR3, the DNA is TGTGCCAGCAGCCAAGTGCCGGGACAGTCCTACGAGCAGTACTTC.

This clonotype has ten or more counts. The V gene is TRBV10-3, the J gene TRBJ1-2; 8 bases are shared with TRBD1. Germline loops: CDR1 ENHRY, CDR2 SYGVKD. This CDR3 has 13 residues. J gave up 5 bases and V 8 bases, and 7 bases lay outside the gene matches. The CDR3 here is CAIPTQGEYGYTF. The CDR3 region has the DNA TGTGCCATCCCGACACAGGGGGAATATGGCTACACCTTC.

The gene calls are TRBV12-3 or TRBV12-4 and TRBJ2-2; 10 positions match TRBD1. The V and J ends lost 5 bases and 1 base, in that order; junction bases with no gene match: 10. The CDR3 length is 18 residues. For the CDR3, the DNA is TGTGCCAGCAGTCACGGGACAGGGGCGAGATGGAACACCGGGGAGCTGTTTTTT. The encoded protein is CASSHGTGARWNTGELFF.

This chain links TRBV2 with TRBJ2-5; 8 bases map to TRBD1. Trimming at V came to 7 bases and at J to 5 bases, leaving 9 bases not matched to a gene. This CDR3 has 14 residues. Germline lookup yields CDR1 SNHLY and CDR2 FYNNEI. DNA for the CDR3: TGTGCCAGCAAGGACAGGGAGTCAAACGAGACCCAGTACTTC. Its protein product is CASKDRESNETQYF.

A few counts support this clonotype. The genes are TRBV12-3 or TRBV12-4 and TRBJ1-2; TRBD1 matches 10 bases. This CDR3 has 14 amino acids. The junction had 4 bases not matched to a gene; V was cut back by 5 bases and J by 4 bases. For the CDR3, the DNA is TGTGCCAGCAGTCCGGACAGGGGGGCCTATGGCTACACCTTC. It specifies CASSPDRGAYGYTF.

This clonotype was detected ten times or more. The V gene is TRBV7-2, the J gene TRBJ2-7, with D possibly matching TRBD2 (5 bases). V was shortened by 2 bases and J by 0 bases, with 8 bases between the two germline ends. CDR1 and CDR2 from the germline V gene are SGHTA and FQGNSA. The CDR3 runs to 14 residues. The CDR3 protein is CASSLNGISYEQYF. The CDR3 coding sequence is TGTGCCAGCAGCTTAAACGGGATCTCCTACGAGCAGTACTTC.

A single count supports this clonotype. This chain links TRBV10-3 with TRBJ2-7, with D possibly TRBD1 on 6 matching bases. This CDR3 is built from 13 residues. V was pared by 7 bases and J by 4 bases, with 14 bases between. Germline V gene sequence: CDR1 ENHRY, CDR2 SYGVKD. CDR3 loop: CAITKAGAYEQYF. The CDR3 DNA reads as TGTGCCATCACCAAAGCAGGGGCTTACGAGCAGTACTTC.